The rows below give T cell receptor beta chains drawn from one sample of a study of shared clonotypes between healthy human individuals. Assay used: immunoSEQ multiplex PCR; TCRdb lists only in-frame clones, some missing. The sample includes roughly 490,000 clones, roughly 85% of them seen just once. What was sequenced was PBMCs. These TCRs come from a woman in her thirties or forties in good health. Some clones in this sample may be carry-over from other donors' samples. CDR3s include the opening cysteine and the closing phenylalanine or tryptophan. Each record gives: V gene, J gene, clone size, CDR3 length, D gene, CDR3 protein, CDR3 DNA. A D gene is named only where the DNA matches it firmly. Only some rows state a clone size, as once, few, many or a class for expanded clones.

v_gene: TRBV18
j_gene: TRBJ1-2
abundance: few
len: 14
d_gene: NA
CDR3aa: CASSPEKGITGYTF
CDR3nt: TGTGCCAGCTCACCCGAGAAGGGAATAACTGGCTACACCTTC

v_gene: TRBV2
j_gene: TRBJ2-2
abundance: NA
len: 17
d_gene: TRBD2
CDR3aa: CASMGLAGPPGTGELFF
CDR3nt: TGTGCCAGCATGGGCCTAGCGGGTCCCCCGGGGACCGGGGAGCTGTTTTTT

v_gene: TRBV11-2
j_gene: TRBJ1-2
abundance: NA
len: 17
d_gene: TRBD1
CDR3aa: CASRINFRQGVSYGYTF
CDR3nt: TGTGCCAGCAGAATTAATTTCCGACAGGGAGTGAGCTATGGCTACACCTTC

v_gene: TRBV5-6
j_gene: TRBJ2-5
abundance: NA
len: 13
d_gene: NA
CDR3aa: CASSSGGPETQYF
CDR3nt: TGTGCCAGCAGCTCTGGAGGCCCAGAGACCCAGTACTTC

v_gene: TRBV7-2
j_gene: TRBJ2-7
abundance: NA
len: 15
d_gene: TRBD2
CDR3aa: CASSTVAGAEYEQYF
CDR3nt: TGTGCCAGCAGCACCGTAGCGGGAGCGGAATACGAGCAGTACTTC

v_gene: TRBV7-9
j_gene: TRBJ2-7
abundance: NA
len: 11
d_gene: NA
CDR3aa: CASMADYEQYF
CDR3nt: TGTGCCAGCATGGCTGACTACGAGCAGTACTTC

v_gene: TRBV10-3
j_gene: TRBJ1-2
abundance: NA
len: 14
d_gene: NA
CDR3aa: CAIQGSGALRGYTF
CDR3nt: TGTGCCATCCAGGGGTCGGGAGCGTTAAGGGGCTACACCTTC

v_gene: TRBV5-1
j_gene: TRBJ2-3
abundance: NA
len: 15
d_gene: NA
CDR3aa: CASSLVPGYPDTQYF
CDR3nt: TGCGCCAGCAGCTTGGTCCCAGGATATCCAGATACGCAGTATTTT

v_gene: TRBV11-3
j_gene: TRBJ2-1
abundance: NA
len: 15
d_gene: TRBD2
CDR3aa: CASSLGRGSSNEQFF
CDR3nt: TGTGCCAGCAGCTTAGGACGCGGGAGTTCGAATGAGCAGTTCTTC

v_gene: TRBV15
j_gene: TRBJ2-1
abundance: NA
len: 14
d_gene: NA
CDR3aa: CATGRSSKYNEQFF
CDR3nt: TGTGCCACCGGGCGCTCGAGCAAATACAATGAGCAGTTCTTC

v_gene: TRBV19
j_gene: TRBJ2-7
abundance: NA
len: 14
d_gene: NA
CDR3aa: CASSISSRAYEQYF
CDR3nt: TGTGCCAGTAGTATCAGTTCGAGAGCCTACGAGCAGTACTTC

v_gene: TRBV27
j_gene: TRBJ1-4
abundance: NA
len: 14
d_gene: NA
CDR3aa: CASSSRLDGEKLFF
CDR3nt: TGTGCCAGCAGTAGTAGACTAGATGGGGAAAAACTGTTTTTT

v_gene: TRBV9
j_gene: TRBJ1-2
abundance: NA
len: 16
d_gene: NA
CDR3aa: CASSSAFWGLSYGYTF
CDR3nt: TGTGCCAGCAGCTCAGCTTTCTGGGGGCTCAGCTATGGCTACACCTTC

v_gene: TRBV6-5
j_gene: TRBJ2-7
abundance: NA
len: 14
d_gene: TRBD1
CDR3aa: CASSTGARGYEQYF
CDR3nt: TGTGCCAGCAGCACAGGGGCGAGGGGGTACGAGCAGTACTTC

v_gene: TRBV7-9
j_gene: TRBJ1-2
abundance: NA
len: 14
d_gene: NA
CDR3aa: CASSLYLGGYGYTF
CDR3nt: TGTGCCAGCAGCTTATATCTGGGCGGATATGGCTACACCTTC

v_gene: TRBV6-1
j_gene: TRBJ2-2
abundance: NA
len: 14
d_gene: TRBD2
CDR3aa: CASGWTSVAGELFF
CDR3nt: TGTGCCAGCGGATGGACTAGCGTGGCCGGGGAGCTGTTTTTT

v_gene: TRBV4-3
j_gene: TRBJ2-1
abundance: NA
len: 17
d_gene: TRBD2
CDR3aa: CASSQDITGGGYNEQFF
CDR3nt: TGCGCCAGCAGCCAAGACATCACGGGAGGGGGGTACAATGAGCAGTTCTTC

v_gene: TRBV7-2
j_gene: TRBJ1-4
abundance: few
len: 15
d_gene: NA
CDR3aa: CASSWGGATNEKLFF
CDR3nt: TGTGCCAGCAGCTGGGGCGGCGCAACTAATGAAAAACTGTTTTTT

v_gene: TRBV20-1
j_gene: TRBJ2-1
abundance: NA
len: 11
d_gene: NA
CDR3aa: CSARGRDEQFF
CDR3nt: TGCAGTGCTAGAGGGCGCGATGAGCAGTTCTTC

v_gene: TRBV30
j_gene: TRBJ2-1
abundance: NA
len: 15
d_gene: NA
CDR3aa: CAWSVGASLYNEQFF
CDR3nt: TGTGCCTGGAGTGTAGGGGCTAGCTTATACAATGAGCAGTTCTTC

v_gene: TRBV7-2
j_gene: TRBJ1-1
abundance: NA
len: 13
d_gene: TRBD1
CDR3aa: CASSLVRGTEAFF
CDR3nt: TGTGCCAGCAGCTTAGTCAGGGGGACTGAAGCTTTCTTT

v_gene: TRBV4-2
j_gene: TRBJ2-3
abundance: NA
len: 16
d_gene: TRBD2
CDR3aa: CASTRGTSGIPDTQYF
CDR3nt: TGTGCCAGCACTCGAGGGACTAGCGGGATCCCAGATACGCAGTATTTT

v_gene: TRBV18
j_gene: TRBJ2-5
abundance: NA
len: 13
d_gene: NA
CDR3aa: CASSLKNVETQYF
CDR3nt: TGTGCCAGCTCCCTAAAAAATGTAGAGACCCAGTACTTC

v_gene: TRBV6-6
j_gene: TRBJ2-1
abundance: NA
len: 16
d_gene: NA
CDR3aa: CASSYSPRDVYNEQFF
CDR3nt: TGTGCCAGCAGTTACTCTCCCAGGGATGTTTACAATGAGCAGTTCTTC

v_gene: TRBV7-9
j_gene: TRBJ2-3
abundance: NA
len: 15
d_gene: TRBD2
CDR3aa: CASSLLAGVVDTQYF
CDR3nt: TGTGCCAGCAGCTTACTAGCGGGAGTGGTAGATACGCAGTATTTT

v_gene: TRBV19
j_gene: TRBJ1-5
abundance: NA
len: 15
d_gene: NA
CDR3aa: CASSIVAYSNQPQHF
CDR3nt: TGTGCCAGTAGTATTGTAGCGTATAGCAATCAGCCCCAGCATTTT

v_gene: TRBV28
j_gene: TRBJ2-1
abundance: NA
len: 16
d_gene: TRBD2
CDR3aa: CASSLAGGANYNEQFF
CDR3nt: TGTGCCAGCAGTTTGGCGGGAGGGGCTAATTACAATGAGCAGTTCTTC

v_gene: TRBV23-1
j_gene: TRBJ2-2
abundance: many
len: 16
d_gene: NA
CDR3aa: CASSHYSYIGTGELFF
CDR3nt: TGCGCCAGCAGTCATTACTCTTACATCGGCACCGGGGAGCTGTTTTTT

v_gene: TRBV6-1
j_gene: TRBJ2-1
abundance: NA
len: 14
d_gene: TRBD2
CDR3aa: CASSEPGLGNEQFF
CDR3nt: TGTGCCAGCAGTGAGCCGGGACTAGGCAATGAGCAGTTCTTC